Below, one TCR beta chain is given with its context. The antigen is not known. Time point defined: baseline, week 1 (first vaccination visit). Regarding treatment: pre-vaccination baseline after standard-of-care therapy. This specimen belongs to a study of a mutant IDH1 vaccine in newly diagnosed glioma. Across the study: The treated population exhibited a male proportion of roughly 60%, a female proportion of about 40%, and a mean age of about 39 years. Therapy received beforehand was radiotherapy, temozolomide, or both, with most patients given both.

CDR1 and CDR2 from the germline V gene are SNHLY and FYNNEI. There are 13 residues in the CDR3. The V and J ends lost 5 bases and 7 bases, in that order; junction bases with no gene match: 6. Sequencing was performed with immunoSEQ multiplex PCR; in TCRdb, only in-frame clones are kept and a portion is missing. The sample holds about 66,000 clones, 65% to 90% seen once. Whole-study results and caveats: There seemed to be no relation between pseudoprogression and changes in top peripheral T cell clonotypes.

This receptor was taken from a man aged 25 to 45 with glioma. The sample consisted of PBMCs, taken from a glioma patient treated with radiotherapy, temozolomide or both. The gene calls are TRBV2 and TRBJ1-2, with 8 bases that match TRBD1. The CDR3 sequence is CASSKGTGGGYTF. As DNA, the CDR3 is TGTGCCAGCAGTAAAGGGACAGGTGGTGGCTACACCTTC.